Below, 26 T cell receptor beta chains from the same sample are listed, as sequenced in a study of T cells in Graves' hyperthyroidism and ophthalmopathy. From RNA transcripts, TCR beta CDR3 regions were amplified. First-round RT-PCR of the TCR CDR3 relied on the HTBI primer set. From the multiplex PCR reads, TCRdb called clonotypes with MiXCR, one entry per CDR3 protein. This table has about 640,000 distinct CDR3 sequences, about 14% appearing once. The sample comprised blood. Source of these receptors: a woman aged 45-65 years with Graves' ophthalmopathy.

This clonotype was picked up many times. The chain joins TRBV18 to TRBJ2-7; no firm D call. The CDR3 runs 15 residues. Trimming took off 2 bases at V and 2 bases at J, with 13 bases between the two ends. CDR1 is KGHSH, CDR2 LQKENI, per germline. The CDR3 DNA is TGTGCCAGCTCACCAGGGCAGGTACGCCCCTACGAGCAGTACTTC. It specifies CASSPGQVRPYEQYF.

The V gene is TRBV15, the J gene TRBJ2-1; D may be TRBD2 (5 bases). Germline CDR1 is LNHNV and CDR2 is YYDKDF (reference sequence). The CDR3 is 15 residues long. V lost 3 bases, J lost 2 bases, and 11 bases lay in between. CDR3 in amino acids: CATSRGAPAYNEQFF. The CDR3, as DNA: TGTGCCACCAGCAGGGGAGCTCCCGCCTACAATGAGCAGTTCTTC.

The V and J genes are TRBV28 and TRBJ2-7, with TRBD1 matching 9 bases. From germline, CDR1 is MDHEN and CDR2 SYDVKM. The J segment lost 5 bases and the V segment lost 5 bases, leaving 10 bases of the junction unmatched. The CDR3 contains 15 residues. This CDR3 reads CASSTAGTGFDEQYF. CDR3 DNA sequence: TGTGCCAGCAGTACCGCCGGGACAGGGTTCGACGAGCAGTACTTC.

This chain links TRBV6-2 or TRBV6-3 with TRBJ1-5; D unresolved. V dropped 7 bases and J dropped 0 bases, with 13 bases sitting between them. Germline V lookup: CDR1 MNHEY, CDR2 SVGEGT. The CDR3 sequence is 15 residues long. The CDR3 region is CASTLDPPSNQPQHF. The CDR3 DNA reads TGTGCCAGCACCCTCGACCCACCTAGCAATCAGCCCCAGCATTTT.

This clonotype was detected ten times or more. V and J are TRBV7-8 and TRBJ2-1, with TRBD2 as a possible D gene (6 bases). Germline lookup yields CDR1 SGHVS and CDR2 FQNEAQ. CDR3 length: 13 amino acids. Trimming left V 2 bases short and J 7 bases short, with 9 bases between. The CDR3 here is CASSLTSMNEQFF. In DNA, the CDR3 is TGTGCCAGCAGCTTAACTAGCATGAATGAGCAGTTCTTC.

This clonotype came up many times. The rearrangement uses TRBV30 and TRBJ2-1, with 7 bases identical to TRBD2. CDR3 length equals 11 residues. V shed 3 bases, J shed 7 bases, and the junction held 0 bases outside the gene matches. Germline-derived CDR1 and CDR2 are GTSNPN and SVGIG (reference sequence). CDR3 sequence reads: CAWRGLNEQFF. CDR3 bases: TGTGCCTGGAGGGGACTAAATGAGCAGTTCTTC.

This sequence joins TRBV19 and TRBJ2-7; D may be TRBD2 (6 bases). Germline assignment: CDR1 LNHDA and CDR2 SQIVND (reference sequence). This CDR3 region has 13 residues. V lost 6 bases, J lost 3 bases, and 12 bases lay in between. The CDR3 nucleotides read TGTGCCAGTAGAGGGGACTTGTTCTACGAGCAGTACTTC. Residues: CASRGDLFYEQYF.

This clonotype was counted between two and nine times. The CDR3 loop reads CASGGTGWDNEQFF. For the CDR3, the DNA is TGTGCCAGCGGGGGGACAGGGTGGGACAATGAGCAGTTCTTC. The chain recombines TRBV27 with TRBJ2-1; 9 bases line up with TRBD1. The V gene end was trimmed by 8 bases and the J gene end by 5 bases; junction bases not matched to a gene: 7. CDR1 MNHEY and CDR2 SMNVEV come from the germline V gene (reference sequence). The CDR3 runs to 14 residues.

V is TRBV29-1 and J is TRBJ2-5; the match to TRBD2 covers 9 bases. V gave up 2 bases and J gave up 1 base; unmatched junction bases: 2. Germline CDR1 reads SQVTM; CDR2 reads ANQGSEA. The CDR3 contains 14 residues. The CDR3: CSVELAGLQETQYF. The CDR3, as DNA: TGCAGCGTTGAACTAGCGGGACTCCAAGAGACCCAGTACTTC. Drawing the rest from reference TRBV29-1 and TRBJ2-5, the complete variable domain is SAVISQKPSRDICQRGTSLTIQCQVDSQVTMMFWYRQQPGQSLTLIATANQGSEATYESGFVIDKFPISRPNLTFSTLTVSNMSPEDSSIYLCSVELAGLQETQYFGPGTRLLVL.

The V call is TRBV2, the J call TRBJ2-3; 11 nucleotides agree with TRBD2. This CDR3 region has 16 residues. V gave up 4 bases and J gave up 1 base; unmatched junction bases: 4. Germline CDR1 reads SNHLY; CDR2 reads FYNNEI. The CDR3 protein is CASSGLAGGGTDTQYF. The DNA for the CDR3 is TGTGCCAGCAGTGGGCTAGCGGGAGGCGGCACAGATACGCAGTATTTT. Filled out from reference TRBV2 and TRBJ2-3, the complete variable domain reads EPEVTQTPSHQVTQMGQEVILRCVPISNHLYFYWYRQILGQKVEFLVSFYNNEISEKSEIFDDQFSVERPDGSNFTLKIRSTKLEDSAMYFCASSGLAGGGTDTQYFGPGTRLTVL.

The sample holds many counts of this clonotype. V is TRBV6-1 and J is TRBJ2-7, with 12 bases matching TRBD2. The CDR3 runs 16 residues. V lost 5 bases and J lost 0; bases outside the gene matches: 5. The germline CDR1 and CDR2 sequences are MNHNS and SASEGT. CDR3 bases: TGTGCCAGCAGTTCCACTAGCGGGAGGTCCTCCTACGAGCAGTACTTC. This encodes CASSSTSGRSSYEQYF.

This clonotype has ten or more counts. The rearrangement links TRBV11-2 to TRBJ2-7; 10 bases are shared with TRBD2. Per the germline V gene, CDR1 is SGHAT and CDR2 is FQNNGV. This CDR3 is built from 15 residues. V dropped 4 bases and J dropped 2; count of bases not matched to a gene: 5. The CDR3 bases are TGTGCCAGCAGCTCAGGAGCGGGAGGGACCTACGAGCAGTACTTC. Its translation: CASSSGAGGTYEQYF.

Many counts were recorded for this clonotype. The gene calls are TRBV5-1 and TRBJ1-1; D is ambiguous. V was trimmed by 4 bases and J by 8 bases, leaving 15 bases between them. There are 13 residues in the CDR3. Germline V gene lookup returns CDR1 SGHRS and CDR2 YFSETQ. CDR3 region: CASSDVRASEAFF. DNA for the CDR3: TGCGCCAGCAGCGACGTCCGGGCCTCAGAAGCTTTCTTT.

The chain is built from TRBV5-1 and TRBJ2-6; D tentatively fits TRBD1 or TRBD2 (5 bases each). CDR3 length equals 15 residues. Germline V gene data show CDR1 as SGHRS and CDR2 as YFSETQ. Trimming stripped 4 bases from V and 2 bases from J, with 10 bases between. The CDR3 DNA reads TGCGCCAGCAGCCCGGGGACGGCTGGGGCCAACGTCCTGACTTTC. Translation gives CASSPGTAGANVLTF.

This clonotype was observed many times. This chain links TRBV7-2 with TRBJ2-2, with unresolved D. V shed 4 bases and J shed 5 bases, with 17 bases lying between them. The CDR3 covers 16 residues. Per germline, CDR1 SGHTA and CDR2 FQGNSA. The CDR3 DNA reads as TGTGCCAGCAGCTCCCCCCAAGGAGCTCGAACCGGGGAGCTGTTTTTT. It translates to CASSSPQGARTGELFF. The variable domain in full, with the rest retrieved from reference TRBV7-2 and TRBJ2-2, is GAGVSQSPSNKVTEKGKDVELRCDPISGHTALYWYRQSLGQGLEFLIYFQGNSAPDKSGLPSDRFSAERTGGSVSTLTIQRTQQEDSAVYLCASSSPQGARTGELFFGEGSRLTVL.

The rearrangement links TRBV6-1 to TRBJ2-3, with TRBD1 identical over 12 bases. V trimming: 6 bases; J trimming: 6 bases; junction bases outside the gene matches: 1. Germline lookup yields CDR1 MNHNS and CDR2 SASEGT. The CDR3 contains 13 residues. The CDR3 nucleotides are TGTGCCAGCAGGGGACAGGGGGCGGATACGCAGTATTTT. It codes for CASRGQGADTQYF.

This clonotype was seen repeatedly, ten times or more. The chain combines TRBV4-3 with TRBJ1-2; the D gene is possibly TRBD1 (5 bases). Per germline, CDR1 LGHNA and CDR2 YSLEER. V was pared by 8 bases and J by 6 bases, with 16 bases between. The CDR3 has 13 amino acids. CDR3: CASRSHRGDGYTF. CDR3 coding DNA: TGCGCCAGCCGCAGTCACCGGGGCGATGGCTACACCTTC.

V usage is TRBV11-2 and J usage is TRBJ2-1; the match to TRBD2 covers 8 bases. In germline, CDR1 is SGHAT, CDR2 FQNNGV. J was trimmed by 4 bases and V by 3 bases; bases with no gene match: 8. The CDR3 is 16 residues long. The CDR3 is CASSFFELAAYNEQFF. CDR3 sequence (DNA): TGTGCCAGCAGCTTCTTTGAACTAGCGGCATACAATGAGCAGTTCTTC.

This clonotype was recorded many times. CDR3 sequence: CASSPPGNDRGETQYF. In DNA, the CDR3 is TGTGCCAGCTCACCACCGGGCAATGACCGGGGAGAGACCCAGTACTTC. The gene calls are TRBV18 and TRBJ2-5; D might be TRBD2 (5 bases). CDR1 KGHSH and CDR2 LQKENI come from the germline V gene. This CDR3 has 16 residues. V shed 0 bases and J shed 4 bases, with 15 bases lying between them.

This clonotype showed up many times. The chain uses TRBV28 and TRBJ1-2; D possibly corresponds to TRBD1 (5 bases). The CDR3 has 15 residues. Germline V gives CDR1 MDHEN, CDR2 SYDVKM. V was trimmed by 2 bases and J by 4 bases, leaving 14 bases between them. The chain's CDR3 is CASSLLQGNLYGYTF. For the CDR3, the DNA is TGTGCCAGCAGTTTACTGCAGGGAAACCTCTATGGCTACACCTTC.

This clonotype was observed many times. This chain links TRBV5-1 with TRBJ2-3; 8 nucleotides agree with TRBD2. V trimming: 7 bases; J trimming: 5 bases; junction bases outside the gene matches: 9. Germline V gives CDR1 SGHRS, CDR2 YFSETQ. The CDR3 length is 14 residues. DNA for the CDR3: TGCGCCAGCCTTAGCGGGGCCGAGGGAGATACGCAGTATTTT. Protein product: CASLSGAEGDTQYF.

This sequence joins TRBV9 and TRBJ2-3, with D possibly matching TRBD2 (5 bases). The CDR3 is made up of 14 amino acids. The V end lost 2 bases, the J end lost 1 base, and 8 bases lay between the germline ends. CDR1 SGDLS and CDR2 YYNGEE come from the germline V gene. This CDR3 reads CASSVRTRTDTQYF. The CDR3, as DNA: TGTGCCAGCAGCGTCCGGACTCGCACAGATACGCAGTATTTT.

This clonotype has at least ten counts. The CDR3 is CASSPLSGQGGETQYF. CDR3 sequence (DNA): TGTGCCAGCAGCCCCCTCTCGGGACAGGGCGGAGAGACCCAGTACTTC. This chain links TRBV7-8 with TRBJ2-5, with TRBD1 matching 9 bases. The V gene end was trimmed by 5 bases and the J gene end by 4 bases; junction bases not matched to a gene: 11. This CDR3 comprises 16 residues. Germline-derived CDR1 and CDR2 are SGHVS and FQNEAQ.

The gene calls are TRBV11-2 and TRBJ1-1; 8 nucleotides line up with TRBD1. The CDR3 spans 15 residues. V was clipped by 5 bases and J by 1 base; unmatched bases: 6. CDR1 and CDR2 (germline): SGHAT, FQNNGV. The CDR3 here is CASSTGTGGNTEAFF. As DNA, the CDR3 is TGTGCCAGCAGCACCGGGACAGGAGGGAACACTGAAGCTTTCTTT. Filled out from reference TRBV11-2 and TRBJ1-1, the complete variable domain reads EAGVAQSPRYKIIEKRQSVAFWCNPISGHATLYWYQQILGQGPKLLIQFQNNGVVDDSQLPKDRFSAERLKGVDSTLKIQPAKLEDSAVYLCASSTGTGGNTEAFFGQGTRLTVV.

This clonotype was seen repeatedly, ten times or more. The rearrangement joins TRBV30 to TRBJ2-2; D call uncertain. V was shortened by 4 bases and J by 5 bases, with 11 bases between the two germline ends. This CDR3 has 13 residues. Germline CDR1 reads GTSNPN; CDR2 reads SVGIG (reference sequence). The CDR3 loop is CAWTRKLTGELFF. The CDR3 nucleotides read TGTGCCTGGACTAGAAAACTAACCGGGGAGCTGTTTTTT. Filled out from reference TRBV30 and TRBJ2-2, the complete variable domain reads SQTIHQWPATLVQPVGSPLSLECTVEGTSNPNLYWYRQAAGRGLQLLFYSVGIGQISSEVPQNLSASRPQDRQFILSSKKLLLSDSGFYLCAWTRKLTGELFFGEGSRLTVL.

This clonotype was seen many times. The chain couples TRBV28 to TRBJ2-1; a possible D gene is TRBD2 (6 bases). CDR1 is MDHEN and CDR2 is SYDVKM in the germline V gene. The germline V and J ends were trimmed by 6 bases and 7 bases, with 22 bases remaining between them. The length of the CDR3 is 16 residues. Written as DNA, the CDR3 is TGTGCCAGCAGAGAGGTCGGCCCCCCGGGGGTGAATGAGCAGTTCTTC. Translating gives CASREVGPPGVNEQFF.